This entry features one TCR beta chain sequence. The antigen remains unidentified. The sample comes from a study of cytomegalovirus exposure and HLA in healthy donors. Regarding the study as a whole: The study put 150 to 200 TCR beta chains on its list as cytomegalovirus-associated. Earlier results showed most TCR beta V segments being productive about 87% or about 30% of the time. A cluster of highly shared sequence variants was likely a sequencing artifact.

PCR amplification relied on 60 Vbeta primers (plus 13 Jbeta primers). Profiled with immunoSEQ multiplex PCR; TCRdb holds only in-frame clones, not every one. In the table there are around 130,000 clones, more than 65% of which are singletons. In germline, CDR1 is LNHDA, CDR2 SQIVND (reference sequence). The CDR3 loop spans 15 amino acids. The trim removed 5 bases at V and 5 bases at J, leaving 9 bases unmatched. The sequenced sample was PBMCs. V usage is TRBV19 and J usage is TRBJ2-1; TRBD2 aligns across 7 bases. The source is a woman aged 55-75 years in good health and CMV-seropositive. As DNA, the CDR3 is TGTGCCAGTAGTCCTTCGAGGAGCGGGAACAATGAGCAGTTCTTC. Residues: CASSPSRSGNNEQFF.